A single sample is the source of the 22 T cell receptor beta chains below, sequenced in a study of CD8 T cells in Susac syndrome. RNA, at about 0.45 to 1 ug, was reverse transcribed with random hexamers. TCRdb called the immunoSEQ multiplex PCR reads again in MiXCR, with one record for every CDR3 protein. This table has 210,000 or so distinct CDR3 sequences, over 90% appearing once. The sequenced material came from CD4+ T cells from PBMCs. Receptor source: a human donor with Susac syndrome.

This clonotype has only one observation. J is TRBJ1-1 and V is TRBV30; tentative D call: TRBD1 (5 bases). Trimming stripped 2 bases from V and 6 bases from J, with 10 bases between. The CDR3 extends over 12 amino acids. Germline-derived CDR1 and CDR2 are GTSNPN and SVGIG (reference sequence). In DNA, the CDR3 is TGTGCCTGGAGTTTCGACAGTGCTGAAGCTTTCTTT. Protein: CAWSFDSAEAFF.

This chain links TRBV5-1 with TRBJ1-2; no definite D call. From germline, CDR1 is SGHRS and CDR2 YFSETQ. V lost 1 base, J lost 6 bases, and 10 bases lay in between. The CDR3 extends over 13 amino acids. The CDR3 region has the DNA TGCGCCAGCAGCTTGAAAGGTCCGGATGGCTACACCTTC. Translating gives CASSLKGPDGYTF.

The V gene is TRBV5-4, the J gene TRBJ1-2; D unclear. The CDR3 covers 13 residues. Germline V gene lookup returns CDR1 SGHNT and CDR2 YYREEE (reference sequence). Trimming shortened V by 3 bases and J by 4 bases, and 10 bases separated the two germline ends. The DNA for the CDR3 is TGTGCCAGCAGCTCCGTCGATGGCTATGGCTACACCTTC. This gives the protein CASSSVDGYGYTF.

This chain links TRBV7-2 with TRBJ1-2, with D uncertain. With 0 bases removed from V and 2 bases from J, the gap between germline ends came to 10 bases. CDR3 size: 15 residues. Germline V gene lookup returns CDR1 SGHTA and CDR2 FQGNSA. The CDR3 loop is CASSLASGNNYGYTF. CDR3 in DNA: TGTGCCAGCAGCTTAGCTTCGGGGAACAACTATGGCTACACCTTC.

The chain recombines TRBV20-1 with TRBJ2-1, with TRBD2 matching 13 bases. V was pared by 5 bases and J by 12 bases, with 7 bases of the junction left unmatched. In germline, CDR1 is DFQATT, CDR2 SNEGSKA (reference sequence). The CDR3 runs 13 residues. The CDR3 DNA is TGCAGTGCTTTGACTAGCGGGGGGCGCGGGCAGTTCTTC. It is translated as CSALTSGGRGQFF.

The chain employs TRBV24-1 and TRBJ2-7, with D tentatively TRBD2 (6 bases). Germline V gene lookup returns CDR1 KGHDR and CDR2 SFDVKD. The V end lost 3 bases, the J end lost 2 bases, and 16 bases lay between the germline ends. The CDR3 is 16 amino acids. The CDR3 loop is CATSDPGGTNPYEQYF. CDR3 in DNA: TGTGCCACCAGTGATCCGGGCGGGACGAATCCCTACGAGCAGTACTTC.

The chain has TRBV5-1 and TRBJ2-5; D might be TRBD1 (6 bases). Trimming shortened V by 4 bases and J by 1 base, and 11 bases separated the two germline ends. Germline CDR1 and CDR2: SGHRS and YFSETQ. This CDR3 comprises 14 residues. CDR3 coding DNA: TGCGCCAGCAGCCTGGAGGACAGCCAAGAGACCCAGTACTTC. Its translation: CASSLEDSQETQYF.

The CDR3 reads CASSAGMGSPLHF. CDR3 DNA: TGTGCCAGCAGCGCAGGGATGGGTTCACCCCTCCACTTT. V usage is TRBV5-4 and J usage is TRBJ1-6, with a weak D call TRBD1 (5 bases). The germline V and J ends were trimmed by 4 bases and 9 bases, with 11 bases remaining between them. Germline-derived CDR1 and CDR2 are SGHNT and YYREEE (reference sequence). This CDR3 has 13 amino acids.

CDR3 sequence reads: CASSLVDRGTEAFF. CDR3 sequence (DNA): TGTGCCAGCAGCTTGGTGGACAGGGGAACTGAAGCTTTCTTT. The chain recombines TRBV5-4 with TRBJ1-1, with TRBD1 matching over 9 bases. J lost 5 bases, V lost 0 bases, and 2 bases had no gene match. The germline V gene has CDR1 SGHNT and CDR2 YYREEE (reference sequence). The CDR3 totals 14 residues.

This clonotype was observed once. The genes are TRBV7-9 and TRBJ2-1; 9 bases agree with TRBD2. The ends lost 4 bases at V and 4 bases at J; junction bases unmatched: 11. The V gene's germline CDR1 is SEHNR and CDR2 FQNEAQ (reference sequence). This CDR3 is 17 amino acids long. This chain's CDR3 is CASSSGVGGGAYNEQFF. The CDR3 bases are TGTGCCAGCAGCTCAGGGGTCGGCGGGGGGGCGTACAATGAGCAGTTCTTC.

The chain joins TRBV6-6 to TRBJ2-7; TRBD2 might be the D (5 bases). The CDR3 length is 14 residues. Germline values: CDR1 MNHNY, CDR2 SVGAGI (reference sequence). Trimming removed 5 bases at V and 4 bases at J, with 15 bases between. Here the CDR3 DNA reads TGTGCCAGCAGTCGGACTCCGACAAGATACGAGCAGTACTTC. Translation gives CASSRTPTRYEQYF.

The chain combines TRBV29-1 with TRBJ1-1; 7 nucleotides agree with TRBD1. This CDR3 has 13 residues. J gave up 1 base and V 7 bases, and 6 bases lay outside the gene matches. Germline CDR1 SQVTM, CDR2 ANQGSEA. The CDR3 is CSGHRGPNTEAFF. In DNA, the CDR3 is TGCAGCGGCCACAGGGGCCCGAACACTGAAGCTTTCTTT. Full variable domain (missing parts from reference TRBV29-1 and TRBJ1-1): SAVISQKPSRDICQRGTSLTIQCQVDSQVTMMFWYRQQPGQSLTLIATANQGSEATYESGFVIDKFPISRPNLTFSTLTVSNMSPEDSSIYLCSGHRGPNTEAFFGQGTRLTVV.

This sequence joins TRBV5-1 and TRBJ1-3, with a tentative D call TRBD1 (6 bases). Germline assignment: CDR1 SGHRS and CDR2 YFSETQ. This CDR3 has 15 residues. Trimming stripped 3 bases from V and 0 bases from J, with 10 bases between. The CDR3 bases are TGCGCCAGCAGCTCAACAGGGTCCTCTGGAAACACCATATATTTT. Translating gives CASSSTGSSGNTIYF.

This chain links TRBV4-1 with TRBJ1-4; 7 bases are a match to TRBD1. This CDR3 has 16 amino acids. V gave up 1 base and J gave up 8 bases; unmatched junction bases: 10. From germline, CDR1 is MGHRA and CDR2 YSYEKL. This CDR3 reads CASSQVQGQWREKLFF. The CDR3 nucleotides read TGCGCCAGCAGCCAAGTACAGGGGCAGTGGAGGGAAAAACTGTTTTTT.

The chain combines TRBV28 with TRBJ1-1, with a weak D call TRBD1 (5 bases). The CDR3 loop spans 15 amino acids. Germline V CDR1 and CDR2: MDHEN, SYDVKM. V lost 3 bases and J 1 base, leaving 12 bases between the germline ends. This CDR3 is CASSFSQGWNTEAFF. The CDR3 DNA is TGTGCCAGCAGTTTTTCTCAGGGTTGGAACACTGAAGCTTTCTTT.

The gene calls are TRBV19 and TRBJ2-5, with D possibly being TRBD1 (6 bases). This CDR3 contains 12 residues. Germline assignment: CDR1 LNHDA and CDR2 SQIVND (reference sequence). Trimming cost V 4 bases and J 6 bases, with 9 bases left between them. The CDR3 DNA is TGTGCCAGTAGTAGCCAGGGGAAGACCCAGTACTTC. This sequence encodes CASSSQGKTQYF.

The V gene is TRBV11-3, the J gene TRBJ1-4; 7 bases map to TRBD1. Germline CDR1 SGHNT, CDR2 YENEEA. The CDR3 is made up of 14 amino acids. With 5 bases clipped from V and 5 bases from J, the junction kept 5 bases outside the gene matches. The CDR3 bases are TGTGCCAGCAGCCGGGGGACAGTCAATGAAAAACTGTTTTTT. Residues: CASSRGTVNEKLFF.

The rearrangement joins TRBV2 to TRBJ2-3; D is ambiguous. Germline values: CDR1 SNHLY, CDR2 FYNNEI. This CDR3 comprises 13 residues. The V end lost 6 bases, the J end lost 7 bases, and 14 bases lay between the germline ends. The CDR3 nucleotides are TGTGCCAGCAGCGAGGACCGTCCAAATACGCAGTATTTT. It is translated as CASSEDRPNTQYF.

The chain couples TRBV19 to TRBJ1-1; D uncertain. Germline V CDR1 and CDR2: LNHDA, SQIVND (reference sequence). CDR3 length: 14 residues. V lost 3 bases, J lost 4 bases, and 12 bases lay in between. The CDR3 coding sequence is TGTGCCAGTAGTATTGCAGGCGATCTCACTGAAGCTTTCTTT. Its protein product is CASSIAGDLTEAFF.

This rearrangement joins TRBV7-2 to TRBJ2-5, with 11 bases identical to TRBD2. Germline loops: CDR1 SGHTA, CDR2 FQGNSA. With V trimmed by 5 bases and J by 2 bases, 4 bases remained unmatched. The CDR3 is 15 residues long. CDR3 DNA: TGTGCCAGCAGCGCTAGCGGGGGGCCTCAAGAGACCCAGTACTTC. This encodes CASSASGGPQETQYF.

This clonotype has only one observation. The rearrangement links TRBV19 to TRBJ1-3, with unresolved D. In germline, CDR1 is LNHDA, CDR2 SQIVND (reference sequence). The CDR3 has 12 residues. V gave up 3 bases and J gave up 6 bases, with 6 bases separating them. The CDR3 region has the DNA TGTGCCAGTAGTATGGGTGTAAACACCATATATTTT. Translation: CASSMGVNTIYF.

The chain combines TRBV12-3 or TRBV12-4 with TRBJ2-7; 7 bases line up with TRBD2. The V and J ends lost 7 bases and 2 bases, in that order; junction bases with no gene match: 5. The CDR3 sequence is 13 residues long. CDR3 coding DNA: TGTGCCAGCAACTCGGGACTAACCTACGAGCAGTACTTC. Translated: CASNSGLTYEQYF.